What follows is one TCR beta chain and its context. The target antigen is unknown. Sequencing used immunoSEQ multiplex PCR; TCRdb keeps in-frame clones, though not all of them. Counted here are around 30,000 clones, 70% to 90% occurring once; the ten biggest clones make up less than 30%. The data originate from a study of OX40 agonist ivuxolimab in advanced cancers. Study background: Patients were dosed with the agonistic anti-OX40 (CD134) antibody ivuxolimab. Overall study results and limits: By week 6 at 0.1 to 3.0 mg/kg, blood CD4+ and CD8+ T cells had expanded clonally.

Systemic immunosuppression or a history of autoimmune disease excluded patients. V lost 5 bases and J 8 bases, leaving 27 bases between the germline ends. The CDR3 totals 18 residues. Germline CDR1 ENHRY, CDR2 SYGVKD. This receptor was obtained from an adult with an advanced solid tumor such as melanoma, head and neck, liver or kidney cancer. Here the sequenced sample was CD4+ or CD8+ T cells sorted from blood, taken in a trial of the OX40 agonist ivuxolimab. This chain joins TRBV10-3 and TRBJ1-4; D not certain. This CDR3 is CAISQNSLTGKPGEKLFF. Written as DNA, the CDR3 is TGTGCCATCAGTCAGAACTCTCTTACGGGAAAACCCGGCGAAAAACTGTTTTTT.